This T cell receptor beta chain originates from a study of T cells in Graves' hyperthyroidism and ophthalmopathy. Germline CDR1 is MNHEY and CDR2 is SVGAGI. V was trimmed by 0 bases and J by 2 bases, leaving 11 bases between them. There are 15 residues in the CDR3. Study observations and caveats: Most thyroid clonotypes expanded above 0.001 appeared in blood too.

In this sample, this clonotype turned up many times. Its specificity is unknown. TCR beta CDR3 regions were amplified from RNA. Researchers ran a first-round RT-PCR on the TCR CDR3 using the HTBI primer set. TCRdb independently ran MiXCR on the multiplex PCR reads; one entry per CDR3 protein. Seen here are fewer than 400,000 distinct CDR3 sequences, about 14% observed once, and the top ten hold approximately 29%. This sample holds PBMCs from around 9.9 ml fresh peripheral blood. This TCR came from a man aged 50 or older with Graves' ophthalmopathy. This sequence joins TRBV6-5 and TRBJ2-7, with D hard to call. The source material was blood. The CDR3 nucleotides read TGTGCCAGCAGTTACTCGACCGACATCCCCTACGAGCAGTACTTC. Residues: CASSYSTDIPYEQYF.